This entry is about one T cell receptor beta chain. The data were produced by immunoSEQ multiplex PCR, yet TCRdb's version contains in-frame clones alone and is incomplete. The sample includes hundreds of thousands of clones, 87% seen only once; the top ten take roughly 3%. The data were taken from a study of blood T cell repertoires in COVID-19. The overall study: The analysed material was cDNA or gDNA that came from T cells, B-cell-depleted T cells, or PBMCs.

Sequenced: peripheral blood. The sequence came from a man younger than 30 with active or convalescent COVID-19.

CDR3 sequence (DNA): TGTGCCAGCAGCCCTATCCCCAGGGTAGGCACTGAAGCTTTCTTT. The encoded protein is CASSPIPRVGTEAFF. The chain links TRBV7-2 to TRBJ1-1; TRBD1 might be the D (5 bases). CDR1 is SGHTA and CDR2 is FQGNSA in the germline V gene. CDR3 length: 15 amino acids. V shed 5 bases and J shed 4 bases, with 17 bases lying between them.